This T cell receptor (beta chain) was identified in a study of blood T cell repertoires in COVID-19. For the study at large: From the United States, Italy and Spain came samples of acute and convalescent COVID-19. T cells, B-cell-depleted T cells, or PBMCs supplied cDNA or gDNA.

The CDR3 covers 11 residues. The V end was cut by 3 bases, the J end by 4 bases, with 3 bases between. Looked up from germline, CDR1 is MGHRA and CDR2 is YSYEKL. How the authors handled the data: Amplification of reference gene primers provided the estimated nucleated cell counts. Assay: immunoSEQ multiplex PCR; the TCRdb copy retains only in-frame clones and omits some. That table is the source of V, J and clone size, and D and trimming were worked out from the DNA. The table includes 290,000 or so clones, around 90% detected once. This sequence joins TRBV4-1 and TRBJ1-1; D remains ambiguous. The specimen was peripheral blood. This sequence was found in a man between 18 and 29 years old with active or convalescent COVID-19. CDR3 in amino acids: CASSHRTEAFF. The CDR3 region has the DNA TGCGCCAGCAGCCACCGCACTGAAGCTTTCTTT.